The 18 T cell receptor beta chains below all came from one sample that was sequenced in a study of cytomegalovirus exposure and HLA in healthy donors. The table came from immunoSEQ multiplex PCR; TCRdb's copy has only in-frame clones and leaves some out. This table has some 220,000 clones, 80% to 95% appearing once. Input material: PBMCs. All receptors come from a woman aged 18-29 years in good health and CMV-seronegative.

V usage is TRBV5-8 and J usage is TRBJ1-5; TRBD1 is a possible D gene (6 bases). The germline gives CDR1 SGHTS, CDR2 YDEGEE. V dropped 6 bases and J dropped 7 bases, with 17 bases sitting between them. The CDR3 extends over 14 amino acids. The CDR3, as DNA: TGTGCCAGCACAGGTTACAGGGCGGTCCAGCCCCAGCATTTT. It translates to CASTGYRAVQPQHF.

This sequence joins TRBV7-9 and TRBJ1-6; 11 positions agree with TRBD1. CDR1 and CDR2 (germline): SEHNR, FQNEAQ (reference sequence). CDR3 length: 15 amino acids. The V gene end was trimmed by 5 bases and the J gene end by 10 bases; junction bases not matched to a gene: 7. The CDR3, as DNA: TGTGCCAGCAGCGCAGGGACAGGGGGTCCATCACCCCTCCACTTT. It specifies CASSAGTGGPSPLHF. Full variable domain (outside the CDR3, taken from reference TRBV7-9 and TRBJ1-6): DTGVSQNPRHKITKRGQNVTFRCDPISEHNRLYWYRQTLGQGPEFLTYFQNEAQLEKSRLLSDRFSAERPKGSFSTLEIQRTEQGDSAMYLCASSAGTGGPSPLHFGNGTRLTVT.

The chain joins TRBV4-1 to TRBJ1-1; D call uncertain. Trimming cost V 1 base and J 1 base, with 10 bases left between them. Germline loops: CDR1 MGHRA, CDR2 YSYEKL. The CDR3 runs 15 residues. The CDR3 here is CASSQVYGRNTEAFF. The CDR3 DNA reads as TGCGCCAGCAGCCAAGTATACGGGAGGAACACTGAAGCTTTCTTT.

The chain combines TRBV19 with TRBJ2-7; TRBD1 matches 8 bases. Trimming cost V 6 bases and J 3 bases; bases outside gene matches: 10. The CDR3 is 15 residues long. CDR1 and CDR2 from the germline V gene are LNHDA and SQIVND (reference sequence). CDR3 nucleotides: TGTGCCAGTAGGACCCGGGACAGGACCATCTACGAGCAGTACTTC. Translating it yields CASRTRDRTIYEQYF.

This clone was seen once. V gene TRBV6-6 combines with J gene TRBJ1-3; no definite D call. The germline V gene has CDR1 MNHNY and CDR2 SVGAGI (reference sequence). Trimming pared 5 bases from V and 0 bases from J, leaving 11 bases between. The CDR3 contains 15 residues. The CDR3 region is CASSGRHVSGNTIYF. Here the CDR3 DNA reads TGTGCCAGCAGTGGTCGACACGTCTCTGGAAACACCATATATTTT.

This chain connects TRBV5-1 to TRBJ2-1, with 11 nucleotides matching TRBD2. The V gene's germline CDR1 is SGHRS and CDR2 YFSETQ. V lost 4 bases to trimming and J lost 1 base; unmatched junction nucleotides: 10. There are 18 residues in the CDR3. The CDR3 nucleotides read TGCGCCAGCAGCCTTCTAGCGGGAGGAAGAGGGTCCTACAATGAGCAGTTCTTC. Amino acid sequence: CASSLLAGGRGSYNEQFF.

This rearrangement joins TRBV18 to TRBJ1-3, with 7 positions matching TRBD1. This CDR3 region has 14 residues. Germline loops: CDR1 KGHSH, CDR2 LQKENI. The V and J ends lost 2 bases and 3 bases, in that order; junction bases with no gene match: 1. The CDR3 DNA follows: TGTGCCAGCTCACCAAGACAGGGTGGAAACACCATATATTTT. Protein sequence: CASSPRQGGNTIYF.

Details on this clone: The junction differs from germline at one of its ends, possibly a read error. The J gene is TRBJ2-1, the V gene TRBV11-2, with 14 nucleotides matching TRBD2. The germline CDR1 and CDR2 sequences are SGHAT and FQNNGV. The CDR3 length is 17 residues. CDR3 nucleotide sequence: TGTGCCAGCAGCCTAGACCAGGGGACTAGCGGGAGCTATGAGCAGTTCTTC. Protein: CASSLDQGTSGSYEQFF.

The V and J genes are TRBV5-4 and TRBJ1-5; tentatively, D is TRBD1 (6 bases). Trimming left V 4 bases short and J 6 bases short, with 17 bases between. CDR1 and CDR2 (germline): SGHNT, YYREEE (reference sequence). The CDR3 length is 15 residues. DNA of the CDR3: TGTGCCAGCAGCGGGGATGGGGGCCAAGGTCAGCCCCAGCATTTT. Encoded protein: CASSGDGGQGQPQHF.

This sequence joins TRBV7-9 and TRBJ2-7, with D perhaps matching TRBD1 (6 bases). CDR3 size: 15 residues. The germline gives CDR1 SEHNR, CDR2 FQNEAQ (reference sequence). The V end lost 4 bases, the J end lost 1 base, and 14 bases lay between the germline ends. In nucleotides, the CDR3 is TGTGCCAGCAGCTATATCGACAGGTCTTCCTACGAGCAGTACTTC. Translated: CASSYIDRSSYEQYF. The variable domain in full, completed from reference TRBV7-9 and TRBJ2-7, reads DTGVSQNPRHKITKRGQNVTFRCDPISEHNRLYWYRQTLGQGPEFLTYFQNEAQLEKSRLLSDRFSAERPKGSFSTLEIQRTEQGDSAMYLCASSYIDRSSYEQYFGPGTRLTVT.

CDR3: CASSEGRAYGYTF. The CDR3 coding sequence is TGTGCCAGCAGTGAAGGCAGGGCCTATGGCTACACCTTC. V is TRBV6-4 and J is TRBJ1-2; TRBD1 might be the D (5 bases). V shed 3 bases and J shed 4 bases, with 9 bases lying between them. This CDR3 is built from 13 residues. Germline assignment: CDR1 MRHNA and CDR2 SNTAGT.

There are a few counts of this clone. Written as DNA, the CDR3 is TGTGCCAGCAGCGTAGCCGGGACAGGACAGTCACCCCTCCACTTT. Translated, it gives CASSVAGTGQSPLHF. The rearrangement joins TRBV9 to TRBJ1-6; 8 nucleotides agree with TRBD1. CDR1 is SGDLS, CDR2 YYNGEE, per germline. The CDR3 has 15 amino acids. Trimming cost V 0 bases and J 10 bases; bases outside gene matches: 6. The whole variable domain, remainder taken from reference TRBV9 and TRBJ1-6, is DSGVTQTPKHLITATGQRVTLRCSPRSGDLSVYWYQQSLDQGLQFLIQYYNGEERAKGNILERFSAQQFPDLHSELNLSSLELGDSALYFCASSVAGTGQSPLHFGNGTRLTVT.

This clone occurred once. V is TRBV27 and J is TRBJ2-1; no definite D call. Per the germline V gene, CDR1 is MNHEY and CDR2 is SMNVEV (reference sequence). The germline V and J ends were trimmed by 0 bases and 13 bases, with 10 bases remaining between them. This CDR3 region has 12 residues. CDR3 in amino acids: CASSLSQNPQFF. CDR3 coding DNA: TGTGCCAGCAGTTTATCACAGAATCCTCAGTTCTTC.

The chain combines TRBV4-1 with TRBJ1-2; 8 bases match TRBD1. The CDR3 is made up of 15 amino acids. V dropped 1 base and J dropped 5; count of bases not matched to a gene: 6. CDR1 is MGHRA, CDR2 YSYEKL, per germline. CDR3: CASSQVVGQGYGYTF. The CDR3 nucleotides read TGCGCCAGCAGCCAAGTTGTTGGACAGGGTTATGGCTACACCTTC.

V is TRBV19 and J is TRBJ2-5, with TRBD2 as a possible D gene (5 bases). Germline V gene sequence: CDR1 LNHDA, CDR2 SQIVND (reference sequence). This CDR3 region has 16 residues. Trimming pared 2 bases from V and 5 bases from J, leaving 18 bases between. The CDR3, as DNA: TGTGCCAGTAGTATAACGGTAGCGAGGGCCAGGGAGACCCAGTACTTC. Translating it yields CASSITVARARETQYF.

The rearrangement uses TRBV4-1 and TRBJ2-3; 11 nucleotides match TRBD2. Germline V CDR1 and CDR2: MGHRA, YSYEKL. The V gene end was trimmed by 2 bases and the J gene end by 5 bases; junction bases not matched to a gene: 12. This CDR3 has 18 amino acids. The CDR3 region is CASSQPRGLAVGGDTQYF. CDR3 DNA sequence: TGCGCCAGCAGCCAACCTCGGGGACTAGCGGTGGGGGGAGATACGCAGTATTTT.

This clone was seen only once. The rearrangement joins TRBV7-2 to TRBJ2-7, with 8 bases lining up with TRBD1. V lost 5 bases, J lost 3 bases, and 6 bases stayed unmatched. Germline loops: CDR1 SGHTA, CDR2 FQGNSA. The CDR3 spans 14 residues. This chain's CDR3 is CASSTGQGRYEQYF. The CDR3 DNA follows: TGTGCCAGCAGCACCGGACAGGGACGCTACGAGCAGTACTTC.

The rearrangement uses TRBV2 and TRBJ2-3; 7 bases are shared with TRBD2. The V and J ends lost 4 bases and 5 bases, in that order; junction bases with no gene match: 9. This CDR3 is 15 amino acids long. Germline V gene data show CDR1 as SNHLY and CDR2 as FYNNEI. CDR3 residues: CASSVALAAEDTQYF. CDR3 sequence (DNA): TGTGCCAGCAGTGTGGCGCTAGCGGCTGAAGATACGCAGTATTTT.